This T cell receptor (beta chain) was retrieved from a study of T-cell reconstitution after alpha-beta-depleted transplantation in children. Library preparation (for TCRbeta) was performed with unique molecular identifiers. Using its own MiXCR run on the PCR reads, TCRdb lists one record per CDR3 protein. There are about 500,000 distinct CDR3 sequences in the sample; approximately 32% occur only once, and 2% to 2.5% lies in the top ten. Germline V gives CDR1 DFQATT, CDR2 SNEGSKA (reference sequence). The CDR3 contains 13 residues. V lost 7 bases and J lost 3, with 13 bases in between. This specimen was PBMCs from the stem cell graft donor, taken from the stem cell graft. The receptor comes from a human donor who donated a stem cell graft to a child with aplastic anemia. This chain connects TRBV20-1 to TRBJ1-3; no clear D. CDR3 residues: CSVPNRLGNTIYF. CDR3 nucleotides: TGCAGTGTCCCGAACCGCCTTGGAAACACCATATATTTT.